This T cell receptor (beta chain) comes out of a study of blood T cell repertoires in COVID-19. Study at large: Donors in the United States, Italy and Spain gave samples during acute or convalescent COVID-19. PBMCs, B-cell-depleted T cells, or T cells were the source of the cDNA or gDNA that made up the material.

The table lists this clone with a count of one. CDR3 length: 15 residues. The V gene's germline CDR1 is KGHSH and CDR2 LQKENI. V was clipped by 1 base and J by 5 bases; unmatched bases: 7. Per the authors' pipeline: Estimation of nucleated cell counts was performed using reference gene primer amplification. Only in-frame clones appear in the TCRdb table, and some are missing; sequencing was by immunoSEQ multiplex PCR. The V and J calls and the clone size are those of that table, but D and trimming were determined from the DNA. This table has under 40,000 clones, approximately 83% appearing once. The chain recombines TRBV18 with TRBJ1-1; TRBD1 agrees at 7 bases. Input material: peripheral blood. This sequence was found in a woman of 80 years or more with active or convalescent COVID-19. The CDR3 region is CASSPLAGGSTEAFF. CDR3 bases: TGTGCCAGCTCACCACTGGCAGGGGGTTCTACTGAAGCTTTCTTT.